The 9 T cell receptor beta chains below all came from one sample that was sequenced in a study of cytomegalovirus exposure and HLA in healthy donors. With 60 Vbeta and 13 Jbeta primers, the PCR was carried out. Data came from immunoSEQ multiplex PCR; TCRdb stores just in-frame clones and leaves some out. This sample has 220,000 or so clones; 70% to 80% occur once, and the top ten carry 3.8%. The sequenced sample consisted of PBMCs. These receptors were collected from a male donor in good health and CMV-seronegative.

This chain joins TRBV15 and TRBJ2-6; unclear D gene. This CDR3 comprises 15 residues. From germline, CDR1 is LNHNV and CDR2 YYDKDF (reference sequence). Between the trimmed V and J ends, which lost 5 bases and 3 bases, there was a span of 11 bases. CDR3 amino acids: CATSPRVGGANVLTF. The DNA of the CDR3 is TGTGCCACCAGCCCTCGGGTCGGTGGGGCCAACGTCCTGACTTTC.

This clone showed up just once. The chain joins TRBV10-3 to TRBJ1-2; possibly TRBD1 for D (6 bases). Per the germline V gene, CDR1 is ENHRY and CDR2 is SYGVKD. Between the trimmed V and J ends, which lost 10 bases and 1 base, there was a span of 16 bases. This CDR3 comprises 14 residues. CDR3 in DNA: TGTGCCAATTCGTTAGGGGGAAATAACTATGGCTACACCTTC. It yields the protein CANSLGGNNYGYTF.

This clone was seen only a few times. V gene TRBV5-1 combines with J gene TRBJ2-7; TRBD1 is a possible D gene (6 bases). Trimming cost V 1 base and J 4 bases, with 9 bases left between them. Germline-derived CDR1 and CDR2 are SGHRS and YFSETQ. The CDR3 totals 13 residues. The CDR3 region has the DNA TGCGCCAGCAGCTTGCAGGGGCGGTACGAGCAGTACTTC. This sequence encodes CASSLQGRYEQYF.

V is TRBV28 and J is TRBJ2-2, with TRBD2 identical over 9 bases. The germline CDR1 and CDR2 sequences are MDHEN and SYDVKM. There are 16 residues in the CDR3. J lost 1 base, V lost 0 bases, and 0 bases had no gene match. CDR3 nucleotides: TGTGCCAGCAGTTTATGGACTAGCGGGAACACCGGGGAGCTGTTTTTT. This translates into CASSLWTSGNTGELFF.

Here the CDR3 DNA reads TGTGCCAGCAGCTCTCCTCCGGCGACGGGGACAGGGTACACCGGGGAGCTGTTTTTT. It yields the protein CASSSPPATGTGYTGELFF. This chain links TRBV5-8 with TRBJ2-2; 9 bases fit TRBD1. This CDR3 has 19 residues. J lost 3 bases, V lost 3 bases, and 15 bases had no gene match. Germline V gene sequence: CDR1 SGHTS, CDR2 YDEGEE.

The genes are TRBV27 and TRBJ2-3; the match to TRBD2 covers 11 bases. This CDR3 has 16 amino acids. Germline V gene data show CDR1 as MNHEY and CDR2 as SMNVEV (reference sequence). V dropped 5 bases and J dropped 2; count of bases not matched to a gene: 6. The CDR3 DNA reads TGTGCCAGCAGTCCGACTAGCGGGACATACACAGATACGCAGTATTTT. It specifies CASSPTSGTYTDTQYF.

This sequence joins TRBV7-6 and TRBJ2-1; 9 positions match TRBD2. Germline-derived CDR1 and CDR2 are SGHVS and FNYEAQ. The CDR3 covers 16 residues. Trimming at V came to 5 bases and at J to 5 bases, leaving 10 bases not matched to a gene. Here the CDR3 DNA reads TGTGCCAGCAGCCCCCAACCGGCGGGAGGGGACAATGAGCAGTTCTTC. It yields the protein CASSPQPAGGDNEQFF. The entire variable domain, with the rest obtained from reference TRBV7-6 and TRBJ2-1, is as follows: GAGVSQSPRYKVTKRGQDVALRCDPISGHVSLYWYRQALGQGPEFLTYFNYEAQQDKSGLPNDRFSAERPEGSISTLTIQRTEQRDSAMYRCASSPQPAGGDNEQFFGPGTRLTVL.

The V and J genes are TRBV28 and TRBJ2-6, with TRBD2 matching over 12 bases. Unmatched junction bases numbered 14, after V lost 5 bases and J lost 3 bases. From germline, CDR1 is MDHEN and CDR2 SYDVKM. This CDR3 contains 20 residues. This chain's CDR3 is CASSLTRTSGISLGANVLTF. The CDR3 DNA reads TGTGCCAGCAGTCTCACCCGGACTAGCGGGATTTCCCTTGGGGCCAACGTCCTGACTTTC.

The CDR3 here is CASSFVREAQNTGELFF. CDR3 DNA sequence: TGTGCCAGCAGCTTCGTCCGGGAGGCCCAAAACACCGGGGAGCTGTTTTTT. The genes are TRBV7-9 and TRBJ2-2; 7 bases map to TRBD2. The CDR3 extends over 17 amino acids. Losses at the gene ends were 3 bases for V and 2 bases for J; bases not matched to a gene: 9. Germline V gene sequence: CDR1 SEHNR, CDR2 FQNEAQ (reference sequence).